Listed below are T cell receptor beta chains from one sample, sequenced in a study of cytomegalovirus exposure and HLA in healthy donors. This table comes from immunoSEQ multiplex PCR, and its TCRdb copy is limited to in-frame clones, with some not included. The profile shows approximately 95,000 clones, approximately 80% of them singletons. The material sequenced was PBMCs. The origin of the receptors is a woman in her thirties or forties in good health and CMV-seropositive. The CDR3 runs from the conserved cysteine through the conserved F or W. A D gene is named only where the DNA matches it firmly. Clone size is shown for a subset of rows, as once, few, many or a class of expanded clone.

V gene	D gene	clone size	J gene	CDR3 protein	CDR3 DNA
TRBV5-5	.	.	TRBJ1-1	CASSWGIQAFF	TGTGCCAGCAGCTGGGGCATCCAAGCTTTCTTT
TRBV5-1	.	.	TRBJ1-4	CASSLGQVANEKLFF	TGCGCCAGCAGCTTGGGACAGGTTGCTAATGAAAAACTGTTTTTT
TRBV11-2	TRBD2	.	TRBJ2-2	CASRLLTSGETGTGELFF	TGTGCCAGCAGGCTCTTGACTAGCGGGGAAACTGGCACCGGGGAGCTGTTTTTT
TRBV30	TRBD1	.	TRBJ1-2	CAWSGQGRGDGYTF	TGTGCCTGGAGTGGACAGGGAAGGGGGGATGGCTACACCTTC
TRBV4-1	.	.	TRBJ2-5	CASSGTQETQYF	TGCGCCAGCAGCGGGACACAAGAGACCCAGTACTTC
TRBV4-2	.	.	TRBJ1-3	CASSQESEISGNTIYF	TGTGCCAGCAGCCAAGAATCGGAGATCTCTGGAAACACCATATATTTT
TRBV9	.	.	TRBJ2-6	CASSVDSGVSGANVLTF	TGTGCCAGCAGCGTAGATAGCGGAGTGTCTGGGGCCAACGTCCTGACTTTC
TRBV5-1	.	few	TRBJ2-1	CASSLAWGPTYNEQFF	TGCGCCAGCAGCTTGGCCTGGGGGCCTACCTACAATGAGCAGTTCTTC
TRBV30	.	.	TRBJ2-1	CAWSVFSRANEQFF	TGTGCCTGGAGTGTATTCTCCAGGGCCAATGAGCAGTTCTTC
TRBV6-1	TRBD1	.	TRBJ2-7	CASSTDRASSYEQYF	TGTGCCAGCAGCACGGACAGGGCGAGCTCCTACGAGCAGTACTTC
TRBV5-1	.	.	TRBJ2-6	CASSLTGISPGANVLTF	TGCGCCAGCAGCTTGACGGGGATTAGCCCTGGGGCCAACGTCCTGACTTTC
TRBV28	.	.	TRBJ2-5	CASSFDRGGTAQYF	TGTGCCAGCAGTTTCGACAGAGGAGGGACGGCCCAGTACTTC
TRBV5-1	.	.	TRBJ2-5	CASSLAPGEGGQETQYF	TGCGCCAGCAGCTTGGCCCCAGGGGAAGGAGGCCAAGAGACCCAGTACTTC
TRBV4-1	TRBD2	once	TRBJ2-5	CASSQGVGGSWETQYF	TGCGCCAGCAGCCAAGGGGTAGGCGGGAGCTGGGAGACCCAGTACTTC
TRBV7-8	.	.	TRBJ2-7	CASSDRLVYEQYF	TGTGCCAGCAGCGACAGGCTCGTCTACGAGCAGTACTTC
TRBV5-1	TRBD2	.	TRBJ2-3	CASMGGSPTDTQYF	TGCGCCAGCATGGGAGGGAGCCCCACAGATACGCAGTATTTT
TRBV5-1	TRBD2	.	TRBJ2-3	CASRGGLAGGTDTQYF	TGCGCCAGCCGAGGCGGACTAGCGGGAGGCACAGATACGCAGTATTTT
TRBV5-1	TRBD1	few	TRBJ2-3	CASSLGTVTDTQYF	TGCGCCAGCAGCTTAGGGACAGTCACAGATACGCAGTATTTT
TRBV30	.	.	TRBJ1-2	CAWSVNRDYGYTF	TGTGCCTGGAGTGTAAACAGGGACTATGGCTACACCTTC
TRBV5-1	.	.	TRBJ2-1	CASSLVQGYNEQFF	TGCGCCAGCAGCTTGGTCCAGGGCTACAATGAGCAGTTCTTC
TRBV7-3	TRBD1	once	TRBJ1-1	CASSLHGTGTNTEAFF	TGTGCCAGCAGCTTACACGGGACAGGTACGAACACTGAAGCTTTCTTT
TRBV4-1	TRBD2	.	TRBJ2-3	CASSQEKGLAADTQYF	TGCGCCAGCAGCCAAGAAAAAGGACTAGCAGCAGATACGCAGTATTTT